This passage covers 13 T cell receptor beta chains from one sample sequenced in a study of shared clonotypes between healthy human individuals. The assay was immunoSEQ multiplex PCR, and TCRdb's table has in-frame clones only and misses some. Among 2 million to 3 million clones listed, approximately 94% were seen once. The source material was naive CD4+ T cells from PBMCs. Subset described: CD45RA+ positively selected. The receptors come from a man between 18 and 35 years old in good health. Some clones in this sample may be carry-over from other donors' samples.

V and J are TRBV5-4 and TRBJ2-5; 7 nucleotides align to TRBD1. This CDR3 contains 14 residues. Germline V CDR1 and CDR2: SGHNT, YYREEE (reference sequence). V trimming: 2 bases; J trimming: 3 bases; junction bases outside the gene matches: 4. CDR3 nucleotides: TGTGCCAGCAGCTTCGCAGGGGGAGAAGAGACCCAGTACTTC. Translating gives CASSFAGGEETQYF.

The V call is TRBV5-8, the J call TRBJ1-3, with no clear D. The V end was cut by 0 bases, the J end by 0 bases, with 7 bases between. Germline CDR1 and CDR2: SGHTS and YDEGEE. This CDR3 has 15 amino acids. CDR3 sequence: CASSLVRFSGNTIYF. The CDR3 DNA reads TGTGCCAGCAGCTTGGTTCGCTTCTCTGGAAACACCATATATTTT.

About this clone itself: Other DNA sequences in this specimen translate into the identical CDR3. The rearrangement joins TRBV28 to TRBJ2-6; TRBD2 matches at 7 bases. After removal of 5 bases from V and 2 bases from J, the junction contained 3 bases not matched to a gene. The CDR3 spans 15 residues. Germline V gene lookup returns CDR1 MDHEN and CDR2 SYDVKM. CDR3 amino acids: CASSGAGAGANVLTF. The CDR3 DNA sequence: TGTGCCAGCAGTGGGGCGGGAGCTGGGGCCAACGTCCTGACTTTC. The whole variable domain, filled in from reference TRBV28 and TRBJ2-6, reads DVKVTQSSRYLVKRTGEKVFLECVQDMDHENMFWYRQDPGLGLRLIYFSYDVKMKEKGDIPEGYSVSREKKERFSLILESASTNQTSMYLCASSGAGAGANVLTFGAGSRLTVL.

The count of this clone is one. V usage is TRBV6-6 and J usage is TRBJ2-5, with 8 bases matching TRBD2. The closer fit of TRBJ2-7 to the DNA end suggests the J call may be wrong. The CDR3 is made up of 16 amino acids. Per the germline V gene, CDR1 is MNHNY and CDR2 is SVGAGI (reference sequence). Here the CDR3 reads CASSGGERITPYEQYF. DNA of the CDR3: TGTGCCAGCAGCGGGGGGGAGCGTATTACTCCCTACGAGCAGTACTTC.

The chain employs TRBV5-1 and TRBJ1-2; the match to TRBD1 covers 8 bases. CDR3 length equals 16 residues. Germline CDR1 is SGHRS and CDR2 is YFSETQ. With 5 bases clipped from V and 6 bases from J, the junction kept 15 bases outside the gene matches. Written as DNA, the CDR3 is TGCGCCAGCAGAGATATCAGGGGGCGCCTCCGGCATGGCTACACCTTC. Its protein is CASRDIRGRLRHGYTF.

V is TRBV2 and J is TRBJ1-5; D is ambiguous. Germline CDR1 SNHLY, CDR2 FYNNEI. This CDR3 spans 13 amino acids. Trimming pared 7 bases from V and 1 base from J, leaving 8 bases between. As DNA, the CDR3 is TGTGCCAGCAATCGAGGGAGCAATCAGCCCCAGCATTTT. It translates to CASNRGSNQPQHF.

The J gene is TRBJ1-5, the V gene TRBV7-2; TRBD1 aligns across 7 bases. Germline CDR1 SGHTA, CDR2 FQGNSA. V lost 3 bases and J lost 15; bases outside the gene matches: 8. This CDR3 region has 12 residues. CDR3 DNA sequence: TGTGCCAGCAGCTTCGACAGGGATCAAGCGCATTTT. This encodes CASSFDRDQAHF.

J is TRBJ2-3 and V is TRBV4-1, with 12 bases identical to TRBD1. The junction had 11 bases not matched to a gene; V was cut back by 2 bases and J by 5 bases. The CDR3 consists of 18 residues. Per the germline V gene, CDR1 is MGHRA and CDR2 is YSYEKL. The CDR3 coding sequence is TGCGCCAGCAGCCAACCCCCGGGACAGGGGGCATTTGTAGATACGCAGTATTTT. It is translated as CASSQPPGQGAFVDTQYF.

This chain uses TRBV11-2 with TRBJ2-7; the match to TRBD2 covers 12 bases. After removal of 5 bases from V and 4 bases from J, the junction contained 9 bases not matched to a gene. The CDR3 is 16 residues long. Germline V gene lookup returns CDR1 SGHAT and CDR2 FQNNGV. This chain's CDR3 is CASSPTITSGRYEQYF. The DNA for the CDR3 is TGTGCCAGCAGCCCTACTATAACTAGCGGGAGGTACGAGCAGTACTTC.

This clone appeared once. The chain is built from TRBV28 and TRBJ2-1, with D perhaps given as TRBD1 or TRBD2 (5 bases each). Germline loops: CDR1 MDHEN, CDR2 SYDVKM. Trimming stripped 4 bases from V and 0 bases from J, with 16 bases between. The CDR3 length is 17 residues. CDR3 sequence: CASSSQARGASYNEQFF. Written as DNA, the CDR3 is TGTGCCAGCAGTTCCCAGGCACGAGGGGCCTCCTACAATGAGCAGTTCTTC. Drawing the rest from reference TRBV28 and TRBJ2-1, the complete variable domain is DVKVTQSSRYLVKRTGEKVFLECVQDMDHENMFWYRQDPGLGLRLIYFSYDVKMKEKGDIPEGYSVSREKKERFSLILESASTNQTSMYLCASSSQARGASYNEQFFGPGTRLTVL.

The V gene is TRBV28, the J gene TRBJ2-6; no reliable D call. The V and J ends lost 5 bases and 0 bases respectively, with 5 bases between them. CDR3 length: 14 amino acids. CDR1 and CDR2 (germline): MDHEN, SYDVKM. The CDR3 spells CASSTTSGANVLTF. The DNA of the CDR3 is TGTGCCAGCAGTACGACCTCTGGGGCCAACGTCCTGACTTTC.

The CDR3 sequence: CASSFRLAETQYF. The CDR3 DNA reads TGTGCCAGCAGCTTCCGGCTAGCCGAGACCCAGTACTTC. The chain has TRBV7-6 and TRBJ2-5; D possibly corresponds to TRBD2 (5 bases). Trimming removed 3 bases from V and 5 bases from J, with 10 bases in between. This CDR3 is built from 13 residues. Germline CDR1 SGHVS, CDR2 FNYEAQ. Variable domain in full (rest from reference TRBV7-6 and TRBJ2-5): GAGVSQSPRYKVTKRGQDVALRCDPISGHVSLYWYRQALGQGPEFLTYFNYEAQQDKSGLPNDRFSAERPEGSISTLTIQRTEQRDSAMYRCASSFRLAETQYFGPGTRLLVL.

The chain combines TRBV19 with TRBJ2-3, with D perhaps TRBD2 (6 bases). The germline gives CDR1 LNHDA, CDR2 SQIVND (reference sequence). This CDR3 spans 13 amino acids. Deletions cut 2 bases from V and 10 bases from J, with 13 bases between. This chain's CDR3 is CASSISVREPQYF. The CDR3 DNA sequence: TGTGCCAGTAGTATATCAGTTCGGGAGCCGCAGTATTTT. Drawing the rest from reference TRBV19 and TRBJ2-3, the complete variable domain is DGGITQSPKYLFRKEGQNVTLSCEQNLNHDAMYWYRQDPGQGLRLIYYSQIVNDFQKGDIAEGYSVSREKKESFPLTVTSAQKNPTAFYLCASSISVREPQYFGPGTRLTVL.